This paragraph reports one T cell receptor (beta chain). Its matching antigen is unknown. Researchers set a sequencing depth target of 1 in 200,000 to 1 in 1 million T cells. Generated by immunoSEQ multiplex PCR, the TCRdb table keeps only in-frame clones and is missing some. The table lists some 100,000 clones, about 50% of them singletons. The entry originates in a study of cytotoxic CD8 clonotypes in ibrutinib-treated CLL. Findings of the study overall: Clonality correlated strongly with circulating CD8+ T cells and exceeded age-matched healthy donors at baseline. Before falling back toward baseline at progression, clonality had risen at the time of ibrutinib response.

The junction had 11 bases not matched to a gene; V was cut back by 2 bases and J by 7 bases. This CDR3 has 17 residues. Germline CDR1 and CDR2: SGHDT and YYEEEE. Here the sequenced sample was PBMCs, taken after 24 months of ibrutinib treatment. This sequence originates from a human donor with chronic lymphocytic leukemia. This sequence joins TRBV5-6 and TRBJ1-6, with 8 bases lining up with TRBD1. CDR3 sequence (DNA): TGTGCCAGCAGCTTCTTCGCCTCAGGGGGCTTGAATTCACCCCTCCACTTT. Protein sequence: CASSFFASGGLNSPLHF.